Listed here are 16 T cell receptor beta chains from one sample, sequenced in a study of molecular identifiers for immune sequencing clone quantification. From the PCR reads, TCRdb called clonotypes with MiXCR, one entry per CDR3 protein. The repertoire holds approximately 680,000 distinct CDR3 sequences, with about 25% as singletons. The specimen was naive CD8+ T cells from blood, with Jurkat cell RNA spiked in. Sample subset: FACS-sorted CD8+CD4-CCR7+CD45RA+ naive T cells. The receptors shown here come from a human donor in good health. Some libraries in this study had Jurkat cell RNA spiked in.

The table lists this clonotype with a few counts. The chain joins TRBV20-1 to TRBJ2-7; D is perhaps TRBD1 (5 bases). CDR1 is DFQATT and CDR2 is SNEGSKA in the germline V gene (reference sequence). V was shortened by 6 bases and J by 4 bases, with 10 bases between the two germline ends. There are 11 residues in the CDR3. The CDR3 protein is CSAKQVYEQYF. CDR3 coding DNA: TGCAGTGCGAAACAGGTTTACGAGCAGTACTTC.

The genes are TRBV20-1 and TRBJ2-2, with D possibly TRBD2 on 9 matching bases. The germline CDR1 and CDR2 sequences are DFQATT and SNEGSKA (reference sequence). The CDR3 is 13 residues long. Trimming took off 7 bases at V and 7 bases at J, with 16 bases between the two ends. The CDR3 sequence: CSVPSGTGGELFF. CDR3 coding DNA: TGCAGTGTGCCTAGCGGGACAGGCGGGGAGCTGTTTTTT.

On this clonotype: This sequence may be a read error, since a much larger clone differs from it by one base. The chain couples TRBV5-1 to TRBJ2-2, with TRBD1 matching 7 bases. CDR3 length: 14 residues. Germline V lookup: CDR1 SGHRS, CDR2 YFSETQ. Here the CDR3 DNA reads TGCGCCGGCAGCCCGAGGACAGGCACCGGGGAGCTGTTTTTT. Encoded protein: CAGSPRTGTGELFF.

This chain links TRBV20-1 with TRBJ1-3; perhaps TRBD1 as D (5 bases). CDR3 size: 14 residues. CDR1 is DFQATT and CDR2 is SNEGSKA in the germline V gene (reference sequence). Trimming removed 6 bases from V and 0 bases from J, with 12 bases in between. In DNA form, the CDR3 reads TGCAGTGCACGGGACGTGAGCTCTGGAAACACCATATATTTT. The encoded protein is CSARDVSSGNTIYF.

V is TRBV4-3 and J is TRBJ2-6, with TRBD2 identical over 9 bases. The ends lost 0 bases at V and 0 bases at J; junction bases unmatched: 6. CDR3 length: 19 residues. Per germline, CDR1 LGHNA and CDR2 YSLEER. This chain's CDR3 is CASSQEILAGYSGANVLTF. Here the CDR3 DNA reads TGCGCCAGCAGCCAAGAAATTCTAGCGGGGTACTCTGGGGCCAACGTCCTGACTTTC.

This clonotype was found many times. The chain links TRBV25-1 to TRBJ2-1; TRBD2 aligns across 10 bases. CDR3 length equals 15 residues. Germline V CDR1 and CDR2: MGHDK, SYGVNS. The J segment lost 4 bases and the V segment lost 5 bases, leaving 5 bases of the junction unmatched. The CDR3 DNA reads as TGTGCCAGCAGTTATAGCGGGGGGCCTTACAATGAGCAGTTCTTC. Translation: CASSYSGGPYNEQFF.

This clonotype was found many times. This chain links TRBV2 with TRBJ2-7; no reliable D call. Trimming removed 3 bases from V and 2 bases from J, with 14 bases in between. CDR1 and CDR2 (germline): SNHLY, FYNNEI. The CDR3 spans 15 residues. For the CDR3, the DNA is TGTGCCAGCAGTGAGTTTGGTGTGAGTACCTACGAGCAGTACTTC. It yields the protein CASSEFGVSTYEQYF.

Many counts were recorded for this clonotype. CDR3 region: CASSLLSAANTEAFF. The CDR3 DNA reads TGTGCCAGCAGTTTATTGAGTGCTGCGAACACTGAAGCTTTCTTT. The rearrangement links TRBV28 to TRBJ1-1; no firm D call. Trimming took off 1 base at V and 1 base at J, with 10 bases between the two ends. The CDR3 is 15 residues long. Germline V gene sequence: CDR1 MDHEN, CDR2 SYDVKM. Filled out from reference TRBV28 and TRBJ1-1, the complete variable domain reads DVKVTQSSRYLVKRTGEKVFLECVQDMDHENMFWYRQDPGLGLRLIYFSYDVKMKEKGDIPEGYSVSREKKERFSLILESASTNQTSMYLCASSLLSAANTEAFFGQGTRLTVV.

This clonotype has a single count. A read error may be the cause here, since a much bigger clone is one base away. The missing conserved phenylalanine or tryptophan at the end of this CDR3 makes a read error likely. This chain uses TRBV29-1 with TRBJ2-5, with D uncertain. Trimming removed 2 bases at V and 4 bases at J, with 14 bases between. CDR3 length: 14 residues. The germline CDR1 and CDR2 sequences are SQVTM and ANQGSEA. The CDR3: CSVEFDLSGETQYL. DNA for the CDR3: TGCAGCGTTGAATTCGACCTATCGGGAGAGACCCAGTACCTC.

This chain uses TRBV11-3 with TRBJ2-3, with D unclear. Germline V gene data show CDR1 as SGHNT and CDR2 as YENEEA. This CDR3 is 15 amino acids long. V shed 5 bases and J shed 0 bases, with 12 bases lying between them. CDR3: CASSPRLGSTDTQYF. The CDR3 DNA reads as TGTGCCAGCAGCCCTCGGCTCGGGAGCACAGATACGCAGTATTTT.

This clonotype was seen once. A much larger clone is a single base away; this may be a read error. The genes are TRBV2 and TRBJ1-1; tentatively, D is TRBD1 (6 bases). This CDR3 is built from 16 residues. Germline loops: CDR1 SNHLY, CDR2 FYNNEI. The CDR3: CASRPRGAGANTEVFF. The CDR3 DNA reads as TGTGCCAGCAGGCCCCGGGGTGCAGGGGCGAACACTGAAGTTTTCTTT.

This clonotype has a count of ten or more. The chain links TRBV20-1 to TRBJ2-7; D gene uncertain. The CDR3 totals 14 residues. CDR1 and CDR2 from the germline V gene are DFQATT and SNEGSKA (reference sequence). The V and J ends lost 1 base and 0 bases respectively, with 10 bases between them. The CDR3 loop reads CSARALGISYEQYF. Here the CDR3 DNA reads TGCAGTGCTAGAGCGCTGGGGATCTCCTACGAGCAGTACTTC.

As concerns this clonotype: A much larger clone lies one base from this, so it may be a read error. The missing conserved phenylalanine or tryptophan at the end of this CDR3 makes a read error likely. The chain employs TRBV4-3 and TRBJ1-1; D ambiguous. The CDR3 totals 14 residues. The ends were cut back, 0 bases at V and 1 base at J, with 6 bases in the middle. Germline CDR1 reads LGHNA; CDR2 reads YSLEER. CDR3 amino acids: CASSQDIRNTEAFL. The CDR3 nucleotides read TGCGCCAGCAGCCAAGATATTAGGAACACTGAAGCTTTCCTT.

This clonotype occurred many times. The V call is TRBV20-1, the J call TRBJ2-6; D uncertain. CDR1 is DFQATT, CDR2 SNEGSKA, per germline (reference sequence). The CDR3 runs to 15 residues. Trimming stripped 7 bases from V and 1 base from J, with 14 bases between. CDR3 in amino acids: CSVVPRKSGANVLTF. The CDR3 coding sequence is TGCAGTGTGGTGCCACGGAAGTCTGGGGCCAACGTCCTGACTTTC.

In regard to this clonotype: A much larger clone sits a single nucleotide away, making a read error possible. The J gene is TRBJ1-6, the V gene TRBV19, with no clear D. The CDR3 extends over 12 amino acids. CDR1 LNHDA and CDR2 SQIVND come from the germline V gene (reference sequence). For the CDR3, the DNA is TGTGCCAGTGGTATCGGATTTTCACCCCTCCACTTT. Amino acids: CASGIGFSPLHF.

Of note for this clonotype: One base away lies a much larger clone, so this may be a sequencing read error. The missing conserved phenylalanine or tryptophan at the end of this CDR3 makes a read error likely. V and J are TRBV6-2 or TRBV6-3 and TRBJ2-1, with TRBD2 identical over 11 bases. From germline, CDR1 is MNHEY and CDR2 SVGEGT. V was clipped by 2 bases and J by 9 bases; unmatched bases: 9. CDR3 length equals 16 residues. CDR3 protein: CASSYLSGGDNGEQFL. CDR3 nucleotide sequence: TGTGCCAGCAGTTACCTTAGCGGGGGGGATAACGGTGAGCAGTTCCTC.